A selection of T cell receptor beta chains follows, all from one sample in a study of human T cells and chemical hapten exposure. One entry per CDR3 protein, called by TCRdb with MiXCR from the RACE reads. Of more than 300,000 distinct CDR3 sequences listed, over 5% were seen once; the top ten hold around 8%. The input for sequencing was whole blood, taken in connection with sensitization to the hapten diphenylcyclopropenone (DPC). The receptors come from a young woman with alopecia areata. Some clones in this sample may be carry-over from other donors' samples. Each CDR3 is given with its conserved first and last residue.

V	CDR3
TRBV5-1	CASSDPGSYEQYF
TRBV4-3	CASSQRRTDLSGEKLFF
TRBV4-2	CASSQDLSAGHEHDEAFF
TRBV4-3	CASSQGQNSGNTIYF
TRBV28	CASSLGGQAKLFF
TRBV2	CASSEGQGNTIYF
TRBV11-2	CASSLVVTSSYNEQFF
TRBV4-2	CASSQQGAAQPQHF
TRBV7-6	CASTLYTDKNTGELFF
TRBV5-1	CASSLAGTSSYEQYF
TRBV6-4	CASSEYWGAVEAFF
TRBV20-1	CSAPPAAASTDTQYF
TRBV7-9	CASRVGTVLNTGELFF
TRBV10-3	CAISGKAGGTYNEQFF
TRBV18	CASSPGDRAGDTIYF
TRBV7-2	CASSLADRVYNSPLHF
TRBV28	CASSSPNRNQPQHF
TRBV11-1	CASSSRIKEAFF
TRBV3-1	CASSQDIQGGGDEKLFF
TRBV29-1	CSVEVFRDTEAFF
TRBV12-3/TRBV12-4	CASSLNPQVEQFF
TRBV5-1	CASSFGGDQPQHF
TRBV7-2	CASSHYRTMKEAFF
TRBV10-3	CAISEMATGQPQHF
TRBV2	CASTQGVAGITDTQYF
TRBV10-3	CAISSRDRKGSAYEQYF
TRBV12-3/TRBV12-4	CASSLSGWVTEAFF
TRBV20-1	CSAQRREKSYEQYF
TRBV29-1	CSVGTATGELFF
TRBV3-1	CASSRNGNTGELFF
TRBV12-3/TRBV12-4	CASSSRTADGYTF
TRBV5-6	CASSLVLAPYEQYF
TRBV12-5	CASGFGLAGVLNTGELFF
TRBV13	CASSLGGPEKLFF
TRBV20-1	CSARALGATYGYTF
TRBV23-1	CASSAPDRETPKNIQYF
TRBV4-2	CASSQDWAGSSGNTIYF
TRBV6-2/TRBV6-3	CASTPTGQVTQYF
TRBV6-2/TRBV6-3	CASSYMGSRDEKYF
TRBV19	CASSTRTGSGQPQHF
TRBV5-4	CASSPRDTSDPPLHF
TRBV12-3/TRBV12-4	CASSLPLAGPHNEQFF
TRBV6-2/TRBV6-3	CASSPQTSGVSYNEQFF
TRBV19	CASRTGTTGELFF
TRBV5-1	CASTIGTGLNNEQFF
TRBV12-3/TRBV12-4	CASSSWTEKNTEAFF
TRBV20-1	CSARDSRLAEGIVDEQYF
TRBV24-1	CATSDSRNRGIGQYF
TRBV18	CASSPQGGHTGELFF
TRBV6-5	CATGRTSGGHEQFF
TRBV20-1	CSAKKAGDYNEQFF
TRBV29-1	CSALPSDTEAFF
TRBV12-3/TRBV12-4	CASSPTSGTLVSFF
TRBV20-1	CSARDHRGEKLFF
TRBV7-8	CASSWRTSGGEQETQYF
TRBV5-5	CASSLTPGAAETQYF
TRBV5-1	CASSLGSNYGYTF
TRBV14	CASSQDLVFEQYF
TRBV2	CASSAQRFNSPLHF
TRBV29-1	CSVVRENRGYTF